A single T cell receptor beta chain is shown here with its context. As yet, its antigen is unknown. The data derive from a study of PD-L1 blockade in urothelial cancer. Overall study findings and caveats: Below-median TCR clonality that was measured in pretreatment blood predicted better survival.

TCRdb's table, derived via immunoSEQ multiplex PCR, lists solely in-frame clones and lacks some. The data show some 110,000 clones, 75% to 90% seen once. Trimming removed 2 bases from V and 0 bases from J, with 8 bases in between. CDR1 and CDR2 (germline): SEHNR, FQNEAQ (reference sequence). CDR3 length: 16 amino acids. The time point denotes: peripheral blood 6 weeks after treatment start. The chain links TRBV7-9 to TRBJ1-6; D not certain. This TCR derives from a man between 60 and 75 years old with urothelial cancer. This specimen was PBMCs, taken around atezolizumab (anti-PD-L1) treatment. The CDR3 DNA follows: TGTGCCAGCAGCTTAATGCTTAGCTCCTATAATTCACCCCTCCACTTT. Protein product: CASSLMLSSYNSPLHF. The complete variable domain, with remaining parts taken from reference TRBV7-9 and TRBJ1-6, reads DTGVSQNPRHKITKRGQNVTFRCDPISEHNRLYWYRQTLGQGPEFLTYFQNEAQLEKSRLLSDRFSAERPKGSFSTLEIQRTEQGDSAMYLCASSLMLSSYNSPLHFGNGTRLTVT.